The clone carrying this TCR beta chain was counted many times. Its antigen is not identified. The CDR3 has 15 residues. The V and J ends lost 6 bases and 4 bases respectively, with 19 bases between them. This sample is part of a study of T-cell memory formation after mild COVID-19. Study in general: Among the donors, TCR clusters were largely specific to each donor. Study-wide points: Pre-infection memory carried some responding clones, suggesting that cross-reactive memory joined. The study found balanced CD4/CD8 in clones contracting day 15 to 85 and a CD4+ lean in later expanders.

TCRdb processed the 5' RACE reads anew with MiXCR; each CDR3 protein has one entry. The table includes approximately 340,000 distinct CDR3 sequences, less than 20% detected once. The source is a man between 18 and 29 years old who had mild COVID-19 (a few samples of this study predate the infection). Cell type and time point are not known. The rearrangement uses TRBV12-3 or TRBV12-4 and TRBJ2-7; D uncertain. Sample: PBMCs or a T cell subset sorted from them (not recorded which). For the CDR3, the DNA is TGTGCCAGCAGCCGTACCGCAGGTTCGCGGTACGAGCAGTACTTC. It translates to CASSRTAGSRYEQYF.